Below, 29 T cell receptor beta chains from the same sample are listed, as sequenced in a study of metastatic and nonmetastatic thyroid tumors. No patient received treatment before thyroid surgery. With MiXCR, TCRdb reprocessed the PCR reads. The data hold 30,000 to 45,000 clones, with around 21% observed a single time. Material for sequencing was blood. The source is a female donor with papillary thyroid cancer or a benign thyroid nodule (not recorded which). Some clones in this sample may be carry-over from other donors' samples.

The V call is TRBV6-2 or TRBV6-3, the J call TRBJ2-7; TRBD1 or TRBD2 may be the D gene (5 bases each). The length of the CDR3 is 14 residues. The germline V gene encodes CDR1 MNHEY and CDR2 SVGEGT. The ends were cut back, 5 bases at V and 3 bases at J, with 14 bases in the middle. The CDR3 region is CASSTMMGDYEQYF. CDR3 in DNA: TGTGCCAGCAGTACGATGATGGGGGACTACGAGCAGTACTTC.

This clone was recorded many times. CDR3 nucleotides: TGTGCCAGCGGGATTAGGGTTCGGTCCGGGGAGCTGTTTTTT. Translated, it gives CASGIRVRSGELFF. The chain links TRBV12-3 or TRBV12-4 to TRBJ2-2; D is ambiguous. The V and J ends lost 8 bases and 6 bases respectively, with 16 bases between them. The CDR3 sequence is 14 residues long.

The V gene is TRBV11-3, the J gene TRBJ2-3, with TRBD2 matching over 8 bases. CDR3 size: 14 residues. The J segment lost 6 bases and the V segment lost 7 bases, leaving 9 bases of the junction unmatched. The germline CDR1 and CDR2 sequences are SGHNT and YENEEA. CDR3 sequence: CASTPGGPGDTQYF. CDR3 sequence (DNA): TGTGCCAGCACGCCGGGAGGGCCTGGGGATACGCAGTATTTT.

V and J are TRBV11-1 and TRBJ2-1; D may match TRBD1 or TRBD2 (5 bases each). Deletions cut 5 bases from V and 0 bases from J, with 11 bases between. This CDR3 has 15 residues. The V gene's germline CDR1 is SGHAT and CDR2 FQDESV (reference sequence). The CDR3 protein is CASSPGGSSYNEQFF. The CDR3, as DNA: TGTGCCAGCAGCCCTGGGGGTAGCTCCTACAATGAGCAGTTCTTC.

Points on this clone: A read error may be the cause here, since a much bigger clone is one base away. This rearrangement joins TRBV20-1 to TRBJ2-1, with TRBD2 matching over 14 bases. The CDR3 has 15 amino acids. Germline V gene sequence: CDR1 DFQATT, CDR2 SNEGSKA (reference sequence). V lost 4 bases, J lost 9 bases, and 8 bases stayed unmatched. The CDR3 bases are TGCAGTGCTAAGGGGACTAGCGGGAGTAAGGGTGAGCAGTTCTTC. Its protein is CSAKGTSGSKGEQFF.

This clone has a handful of counts. The chain carries TRBV20-1 and TRBJ2-7; 9 positions match TRBD1. The CDR3 totals 13 residues. V lost 6 bases and J lost 5; bases outside the gene matches: 8. CDR1 is DFQATT, CDR2 SNEGSKA, per germline (reference sequence). In DNA form, the CDR3 reads TGCAGTGCAAATGACAGGGGGTTCGACGAGCAGTACTTC. This sequence encodes CSANDRGFDEQYF.

This clone was counted ten times or more. The chain employs TRBV6-5 and TRBJ2-1, with no clear D. The V gene lost 2 bases and the J gene lost 0 bases, with 11 bases spanning the gap. CDR3 length: 16 amino acids. The germline gives CDR1 MNHEY, CDR2 SVGAGI. CDR3 amino acids: CASSYHWPSSYNEQFF. The DNA for the CDR3 is TGTGCCAGCAGTTACCACTGGCCGAGCTCCTACAATGAGCAGTTCTTC.

The rearrangement uses TRBV5-1 and TRBJ1-4; D is unresolved. Trimming removed 5 bases from V and 4 bases from J, with 9 bases in between. This CDR3 is 13 amino acids long. Germline V gene sequence: CDR1 SGHRS, CDR2 YFSETQ. CDR3 sequence: CASSNSLNEKLFF. The CDR3 DNA follows: TGCGCCAGCAGTAACAGCCTTAATGAAAAACTGTTTTTT.

At least ten counts were recorded for this clone. CDR3 bases: TGCGCCAGCAGCCGGGATCTAGCGGAAGAGACCCAGTACTTC. It translates to CASSRDLAEETQYF. The chain has TRBV4-1 and TRBJ2-5; 7 bases agree with TRBD2. The V gene's germline CDR1 is MGHRA and CDR2 YSYEKL. The CDR3 runs to 14 residues. V shed 4 bases and J 3 bases; nucleotides not matched to a gene: 5.

At least ten counts were recorded for this clone. V gene TRBV12-3 or TRBV12-4 combines with J gene TRBJ2-3, with 9 bases fitting TRBD1. The trim removed 6 bases at V and 3 bases at J, leaving 7 bases unmatched. The length of the CDR3 is 15 residues. The CDR3 DNA sequence: TGTGCCAGCAGCCGGGGACAGGGAGGGACAGATACGCAGTATTTT. Translated: CASSRGQGGTDTQYF.

This sequence joins TRBV24-1 and TRBJ2-1; D may be TRBD1 or TRBD2 (7 bases each). The CDR3 spans 17 residues. V was clipped by 3 bases and J by 7 bases, with 21 bases between them. Germline values: CDR1 KGHDR, CDR2 SFDVKD. CDR3 amino acids: CATSDRGARQGKNEQFF. Written as DNA, the CDR3 is TGTGCCACCAGTGATCGGGGGGCGAGACAGGGCAAGAATGAGCAGTTCTTC.

Within the sample, this clone is medium-sized. The chain has TRBV6-1 and TRBJ1-6; 9 positions match TRBD1. The V gene's germline CDR1 is MNHNS and CDR2 SASEGT. This CDR3 comprises 17 residues. Trimming took 5 bases from V and 6 from J; bases not matched to a gene: 11. CDR3 sequence (DNA): TGTGCCAGCAGTCTGAAGACAGGGGGGTATGGTAATTCACCCCTCCACTTT. Translation: CASSLKTGGYGNSPLHF.

This clone was seen a handful of times. One base away lies a much larger clone, so this may be a sequencing read error. This chain uses TRBV13 with TRBJ2-5; the D is unclear. There are 14 residues in the CDR3. Germline V CDR1 and CDR2: PRHDT, FYEKMQ (reference sequence). V lost 5 bases and J 5 bases, leaving 15 bases between the germline ends. CDR3 coding DNA: TGTGCCAGCAGCCACGGAGATCCGCGGGAGACCCAGTACTTC. It codes for CASSHGDPRETQYF.

As to this clone: The junction departs from the called germline gene at one end, perhaps through a read error. V and J are TRBV6-1 and TRBJ1-5; the match to TRBD1 covers 7 bases. In germline, CDR1 is MNHNS, CDR2 SASEGT. The CDR3 has 13 amino acids. CDR3 residues: CASIPQGKGAHHF. The CDR3 DNA reads as TGTGCCAGCATCCCACAGGGGAAGGGGGCCCATCATTTT.

Ten or more counts support this clone. The chain couples TRBV3-1 to TRBJ2-7, with 12 bases aligning to TRBD1. The V gene end was trimmed by 4 bases and the J gene end by 6 bases; junction bases not matched to a gene: 4. CDR1 and CDR2 from the germline V gene are LGHDT and YNNKEL (reference sequence). The length of the CDR3 is 14 residues. CDR3 in DNA: TGTGCCAGCAGCCCCGGGACAGGGGGCGGCGAGCAGTACTTC. As protein: CASSPGTGGGEQYF.

V and J are TRBV10-3 and TRBJ2-3; D possibly matches TRBD1 or TRBD2 (5 bases each). The CDR3 sequence is 15 residues long. Per the germline V gene, CDR1 is ENHRY and CDR2 is SYGVKD. The V end was cut by 4 bases, the J end by 2 bases, with 13 bases between. CDR3: CAISGSEGTTDTQYF. The CDR3 DNA is TGTGCCATCAGTGGGTCCGAGGGGACCACAGATACGCAGTATTTT.

This clone was observed at least ten times. The J gene is TRBJ2-3, the V gene TRBV4-2; TRBD2 agrees at 7 bases. The V gene's germline CDR1 is LGHNA and CDR2 YNFKEQ. The CDR3 sequence is 15 residues long. V was clipped by 0 bases and J by 6 bases; unmatched bases: 6. The chain's CDR3 is CASSQDRGEGDTQYF. The CDR3 DNA follows: TGTGCCAGCAGCCAAGACCGCGGGGAGGGGGATACGCAGTATTTT.

This clone was counted a single time. CDR3 region: CSARDWAGACNEQFF. The DNA for the CDR3 is TGCAGTGCTAGAGATTGGGCGGGGGCGTGCAATGAGCAGTTCTTC. This chain uses TRBV20-1 with TRBJ2-1; the D gene is possibly TRBD2 (7 bases). V lost 0 bases to trimming and J lost 6 bases, with 15 bases between them. Per germline, CDR1 DFQATT and CDR2 SNEGSKA (reference sequence). The CDR3 spans 15 residues.

This clone was observed many times. The chain couples TRBV7-3 to TRBJ2-5; TRBD2 matches 7 bases. The CDR3 sequence is 13 residues long. With V trimmed by 5 bases and J by 5 bases, 5 bases remained unmatched. The germline CDR1 and CDR2 sequences are SGHTA and FQGTGA. The DNA for the CDR3 is TGTGCCAGCAGCCGACTAGCTTGGGAGACCCAGTACTTC. Translation: CASSRLAWETQYF.

This clone was seen at least ten times. The V and J genes are TRBV9 and TRBJ2-2; 8 bases are shared with TRBD2. Germline CDR1 and CDR2: SGDLS and YYNGEE. This CDR3 is 14 amino acids long. Trimming cost V 0 bases and J 7 bases; bases outside gene matches: 2. The CDR3 bases are TGTGCCAGCAGCGTAGCGGGAGGGATCGGGGAGCTGTTTTTT. This gives the protein CASSVAGGIGELFF.

In this sample, this clone turned up many times. The chain recombines TRBV6-1 with TRBJ1-2; D unresolved. CDR3 length equals 13 residues. V was trimmed by 6 bases and J by 0 bases, leaving 8 bases between them. Germline V CDR1 and CDR2: MNHNS, SASEGT. DNA for the CDR3: TGTGCCAGCAGCCTTGGATCTAACTATGGCTACACCTTC. As protein: CASSLGSNYGYTF.

The genes are TRBV3-1 and TRBJ2-1; 10 bases match TRBD2. Looked up from germline, CDR1 is LGHDT and CDR2 is YNNKEL (reference sequence). The CDR3 length is 15 residues. Losses at the gene ends were 3 bases for V and 7 bases for J; bases not matched to a gene: 6. The CDR3 DNA sequence: TGTGCCAGCAGCCATCTAGCGGGAGTCTCAAATGAGCAGTTCTTC. It yields the protein CASSHLAGVSNEQFF.

This clone was seen at least ten times. The chain uses TRBV6-1 and TRBJ2-7, with TRBD1 matching 9 bases. CDR3 length: 14 residues. Looked up from germline, CDR1 is MNHNS and CDR2 is SASEGT. The J segment lost 5 bases and the V segment lost 6 bases, leaving 8 bases of the junction unmatched. Written as DNA, the CDR3 is TGTGCCAGCAGCCTGCGGGACAGGGTGAACGAGCAGTACTTC. Amino acid sequence: CASSLRDRVNEQYF.

Only a few counts were recorded for this clone. The CDR3 coding sequence is TGTGCCACCAGTCCTGTGGGAGGGATCTACAATGAGCAGTTCTTC. As protein: CATSPVGGIYNEQFF. The rearrangement uses TRBV24-1 and TRBJ2-1; 7 bases map to TRBD2. Trimming removed 6 bases from V and 3 bases from J; junction bases left unmatched: 7. The CDR3 is made up of 15 amino acids. Germline-derived CDR1 and CDR2 are KGHDR and SFDVKD.

Many counts were recorded for this clone. The sample carries other DNA sequences with the same CDR3. V gene TRBV3-1 combines with J gene TRBJ2-7; 10 bases agree with TRBD2. Looked up from germline, CDR1 is LGHDT and CDR2 is YNNKEL (reference sequence). The CDR3 is 17 amino acids. V lost 0 bases to trimming and J lost 5 bases; unmatched junction nucleotides: 10. The CDR3 coding sequence is TGTGCCAGCAGCCAAGATTCCCTAGCGGGAGCTACAGACGAGCAGTACTTC. It yields the protein CASSQDSLAGATDEQYF.

The sample holds a few counts of this clone. At one boundary the junction diverges from the germline segment, which might be a read error. The rearrangement links TRBV6-1 to TRBJ2-5; perhaps TRBD1 as D (5 bases). Germline V gives CDR1 MNHNS, CDR2 SASEGT. This CDR3 has 13 residues. In DNA, the CDR3 is TGTGCCAGCAGCCAACAGGCCCAAGAGACCCATTACTTC. This gives the protein CASSQQAQETHYF.

The chain couples TRBV18 to TRBJ2-7; D remains ambiguous. V gave up 3 bases and J gave up 5 bases, with 8 bases separating them. CDR3 size: 12 residues. Germline-derived CDR1 and CDR2 are KGHSH and LQKENI. The CDR3 nucleotides are TGTGCCAGCTCACCGTATACGAACGAGCAGTACTTC. Protein sequence: CASSPYTNEQYF.

This clone has a handful of counts. This chain joins TRBV19 and TRBJ1-2; D perhaps matches TRBD1 (5 bases). Germline V gives CDR1 LNHDA, CDR2 SQIVND (reference sequence). With 7 bases removed from V and 4 bases from J, the gap between germline ends came to 19 bases. The CDR3 runs to 15 residues. The CDR3 protein is CASTPQAGPVYGYTF. The DNA of the CDR3 is TGTGCCAGTACCCCACAGGCAGGGCCGGTCTATGGCTACACCTTC.

This clone appeared many times. The chain combines TRBV6-1 with TRBJ2-1, with D unclear. The CDR3 is 13 amino acids. Between the trimmed V and J ends, which lost 8 bases and 2 bases, there was a span of 10 bases. Germline V lookup: CDR1 MNHNS, CDR2 SASEGT. The chain's CDR3 is CASAAQPYNEQFF. CDR3 bases: TGTGCCAGCGCGGCACAGCCCTACAATGAGCAGTTCTTC.